The T cell receptor (beta chain) under discussion was sequenced for a study of breast tumors, draining lymph nodes, adjacent tissues. This clonotype is a singleton in its sample. Its target is not known. Via MiXCR, TCRdb re-called the multiplex PCR reads, giving one row per CDR3 protein. Of over 10,000 distinct CDR3 sequences listed, 55% to 75% were seen once; the top ten hold about two fifths. General observations from the study: Tumor T cell lymph node origin was a supported hypothesis, not proven. Tumor repertoires ranked between lymph nodes and nontumor tissue in diversity, with V and J gene preferences. Findings are consistent with lymph node origin and intratumoral expansion of most tumor T cells. Luminal-like breast cancer showed significantly higher tumor–nontumor repertoire similarity than basal-like.

The clonotype comes from a female donor with breast cancer. Some clones in this sample may be carry-over from other donors' samples. Sequenced material: tumor-adjacent breast tissue.

The chain's CDR3 is CASSFGGAREKLFF. In DNA form, the CDR3 reads TGCGCCAGCAGCTTTGGGGGGGCACGTGAAAAACTGTTTTTT. The chain links TRBV5-1 to TRBJ1-4; D may be TRBD1 (6 bases). The CDR3 has 14 amino acids. The germline V gene encodes CDR1 SGHRS and CDR2 YFSETQ. The V gene lost 2 bases and the J gene lost 7 bases, with 12 bases spanning the gap. Looking up the rest from reference TRBV5-1 and TRBJ1-4 gives the full variable domain: KAGVTQTPRYLIKTRGQQVTLSCSPISGHRSVSWYQQTPGQGLQFLFEYFSETQRNKGNFPGRFSGRQFSNSRSEMNVSTLELGDSALYLCASSFGGAREKLFFGSGTQLSVL.